This TCR beta chain was retrieved from a study of blood T cell repertoires in COVID-19. This clone was counted a few times. From germline, CDR1 is MNHEY and CDR2 SMNVEV (reference sequence). Trimming removed 3 bases at V and 2 bases at J, with 11 bases between. This CDR3 region has 15 residues. Assay: immunoSEQ multiplex PCR; the TCRdb copy retains only in-frame clones and omits some. The sample yields roughly 100,000 clones, 75% to 85% seen once. The TCR originated in a man aged 60 to 69 with acute or convalescent COVID-19. The chain combines TRBV27 with TRBJ1-5; no reliable D call. The sample comprised peripheral blood. As DNA, the CDR3 is TGTGCCAGCAGTTTCGGAGATGGTCGCAATCAGCCCCAGCATTTT. It translates to CASSFGDGRNQPQHF.